Presented here are 8 T cell receptor delta chains from one specimen sequenced in a study of γδ T cells in repeated Plasmodium falciparum infection. TCRdb processed the multiplex PCR reads again with the CATT caller. The sample carries 75,000 to 100,000 delta-chain clones, 1.4% recorded once. Bulk repertoires came from Vgamma9/Vdelta2+ or Vdelta2-negative gammadelta T cells flow-sorted from PBMC. The specimen sequenced was gamma-delta T cells from blood. These receptors all come from a pool of human donors (malaria-infected and uninfected, not separated).

The table lists this clone with a few counts. TCRdb's protein, taken from a much larger clone, differs from this DNA's translation at residue 19, likely owing to a read error; the protein displayed comes from the DNA. V gene TRDV1 was called; the J gene was not; the table's D call of TRDD3 was not tested on the DNA. The germline V gene encodes CDR1 TSWWSYY and CDR2 QGS. The CDR3 runs to 21 residues. DNA for the CDR3: TGTGCTCTTGGGGATGGCCTTCTTACACAACAAACTGGGGGAGTTACCGATAAACCCATCTTT. Translated, it gives CALGDGLLTQQTGGVTDKPIF.

This clone was seen only a few times. With a far larger clone one base away, a read error is the likely cause. Other DNA sequences within the sample encode an identical CDR3. The chain employs TRDV1 and TRDJ1; TRDD3 agrees at 9 bases. Here the J gene came from matching the DNA to germline, since TCRdb omits it. This CDR3 has 21 amino acids. Germline V lookup: CDR1 TSWWSYY, CDR2 QGS. V shed 1 base, J shed 2 bases, and the junction held 20 bases outside the gene matches. The CDR3 reads CALGERLPFWGYGRFTDKLIF. CDR3 DNA: TGTGCTCTTGGGGAACGGCTCCCTTTCTGGGGATACGGGCGTTTTACCGATAAACTCATCTTT.

Note on this clone: For this DNA, TCRdb reports the protein of a much larger clone, which diverges at residue 13, most likely from a read error; the protein presented here is translated directly from the DNA. The chain has TRDV1 and TRDJ1; TRDD3 aligns across 9 bases. Trimming took 2 bases from V and 10 from J; bases not matched to a gene: 14. The germline CDR1 and CDR2 sequences are TSWWSYY and QGS. This CDR3 region has 16 residues. CDR3 nucleotides: TGTGCTCTTGGGGAATTCCCATTGGGGGATATATATAGACTCATCTTT. Translating it yields CALGEFPLGDIYRLIF.

This clone was detected a few times. This DNA's translation and the protein TCRdb lists, from a much larger clone, do not match at residue 9, likely due to a read error; the protein shown is translated from the DNA. V is TRDV2 and J is TRDJ1; D may be TRDD2 or TRDD3 (5 bases each). TCRdb lists no J gene, so it was determined here by aligning the DNA to germline. The germline CDR1 and CDR2 sequences are GEAIGNYY and EKD. The germline V and J ends were trimmed by 2 bases and 0 bases, with 18 bases remaining between them. The CDR3 extends over 17 amino acids. Here the CDR3 DNA reads TGTGCCTGTGACATCCTTCATCGACCGGGGGACACCGATAAACTCATCTTT. This codes for CACDILHRPGDTDKLIF.

This clone was detected a few times. The protein TCRdb lists belongs to a much larger clone and differs from this DNA's translation at residue 4, which points to a read error; the protein shown is made from the DNA. The chain has TRDV2 and TRDJ1; D gene unclear. The J gene, missing from TCRdb, was assigned here through DNA to germline matching. Looked up from germline, CDR1 is GEAIGNYY and CDR2 is EKD. The CDR3 is 14 residues long. CDR3 coding DNA: TGTGCCTGTGGCACCGGGAGCGGCACCGATAAACTCATCTTT. Translating it yields CACGTGSGTDKLIF.

This clone was counted between two and nine times. A read error is likely here: a far larger clone is one base away. The same CDR3 arises from other DNA sequences in this sample as well. The genes are TRDV2 and TRDJ1, with 10 bases lining up with TRDD3. TCRdb leaves out the J gene; it was filled in here by matching the DNA to germline. This CDR3 spans 17 amino acids. Per the germline V gene, CDR1 is GEAIGNYY and CDR2 is EKD. This chain's CDR3 is CACDTVGGYADPDKLIF. CDR3 sequence (DNA): TGCGCCTGTGACACCGTAGGGGGATACGCGGATCCCGATAAACTCATCTTT.

This clone was picked up a small number of times. This may come from a read error, since a much larger clone is one base off. The chain is built from TRDV1 and TRDJ1; 11 bases are shared with TRDD3. As TCRdb names no J gene, one was assigned here on the basis of a DNA match to germline. This CDR3 is 18 amino acids long. The germline V gene has CDR1 TSWWSYY and CDR2 QGS. The CDR3 nucleotides read TGTGCCCTTGGGGAACTATCCTACTGGGGGATAGACGCCGATAAACTCATCTTT. Residues: CALGELSYWGIDADKLIF.

Comment on this clone: The protein TCRdb lists belongs to a much larger clone and differs from this DNA's translation at residue 12, which points to a read error; the protein shown is made from the DNA. The gene calls are TRDV3 and TRDJ1; 13 bases align to TRDD3. Germline assignment: CDR1 TVYSNPD and CDR2 GDNSRS (reference sequence). Germline trimming cut 3 bases from V and 0 bases from J; bases unmatched to any gene: 16. The CDR3 is made up of 19 amino acids. CDR3 protein: CAFSKPYWGIRSDTDKLIF. For the CDR3, the DNA is TGTGCCTTCTCTAAACCGTACTGGGGGATACGATCGGACACCGATAAACTCATCTTT.